This T cell receptor (beta chain) was sequenced during a study of radiotherapy plus CTLA-4 blockade in lung cancer. Sequencing was performed with immunoSEQ multiplex PCR; in TCRdb, only in-frame clones are kept and a portion is missing. The sample has about 88,000 clones; 72% are singletons. Regarding this clone: The identical CDR3 is also encoded by other nucleotide sequences in the sample.

This receptor was obtained from a human donor with non-small cell lung cancer that progressed on radiotherapy plus ipilimumab. Material: peripheral blood, obtained from a patient treated with radiotherapy plus ipilimumab.

CDR3 sequence reads: CASSLGTGGGYEQYF. CDR3 bases: TGTGCCAGCAGTCTCGGGACAGGGGGCGGATACGAGCAGTACTTC. The chain carries TRBV28 and TRBJ2-7; 12 bases align to TRBD1. J gave up 4 bases and V 5 bases, and 6 bases lay outside the gene matches. CDR3 length equals 15 residues. Germline values: CDR1 MDHEN, CDR2 SYDVKM.